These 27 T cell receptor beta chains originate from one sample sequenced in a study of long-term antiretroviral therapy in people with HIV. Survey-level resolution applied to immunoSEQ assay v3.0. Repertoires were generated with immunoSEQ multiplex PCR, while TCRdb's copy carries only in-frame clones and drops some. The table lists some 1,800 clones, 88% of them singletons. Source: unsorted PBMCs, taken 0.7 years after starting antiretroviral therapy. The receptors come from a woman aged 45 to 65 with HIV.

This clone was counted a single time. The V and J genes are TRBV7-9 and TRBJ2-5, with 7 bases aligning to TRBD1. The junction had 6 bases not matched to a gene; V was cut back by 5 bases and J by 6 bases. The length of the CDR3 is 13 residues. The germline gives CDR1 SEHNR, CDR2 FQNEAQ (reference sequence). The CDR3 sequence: CASSQDRAQTQYF. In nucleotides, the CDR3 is TGTGCCAGCAGCCAAGACAGGGCCCAGACCCAGTACTTC.

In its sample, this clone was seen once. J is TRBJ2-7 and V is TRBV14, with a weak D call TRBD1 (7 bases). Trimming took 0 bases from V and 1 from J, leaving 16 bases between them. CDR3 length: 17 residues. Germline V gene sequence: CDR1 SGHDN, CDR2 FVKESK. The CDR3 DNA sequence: TGTGCCAGCAGCCAAGATGGGGGGACAGCGGTGTCCTACGAGCAGTACTTC. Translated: CASSQDGGTAVSYEQYF.

CDR3 bases: TGTGCCAGCAGCGTGGACAGGGGAAGCAATCAGCCCCAGCATTTT. It encodes CASSVDRGSNQPQHF. V usage is TRBV7-9 and J usage is TRBJ1-5; 9 nucleotides align to TRBD1. CDR1 SEHNR and CDR2 FQNEAQ come from the germline V gene (reference sequence). Trimming removed 5 bases from V and 1 base from J; junction bases left unmatched: 3. CDR3 size: 15 residues.

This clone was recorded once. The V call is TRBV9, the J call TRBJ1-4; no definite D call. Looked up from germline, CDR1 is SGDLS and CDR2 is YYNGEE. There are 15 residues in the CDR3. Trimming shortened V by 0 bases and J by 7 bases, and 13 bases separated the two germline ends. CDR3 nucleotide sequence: TGTGCCAGCAGCGTAGCCCCAGGAGAAGGTGAAAAACTGTTTTTT. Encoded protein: CASSVAPGEGEKLFF. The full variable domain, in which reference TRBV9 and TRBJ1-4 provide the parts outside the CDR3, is DSGVTQTPKHLITATGQRVTLRCSPRSGDLSVYWYQQSLDQGLQFLIQYYNGEERAKGNILERFSAQQFPDLHSELNLSSLELGDSALYFCASSVAPGEGEKLFFGSGTQLSVL.

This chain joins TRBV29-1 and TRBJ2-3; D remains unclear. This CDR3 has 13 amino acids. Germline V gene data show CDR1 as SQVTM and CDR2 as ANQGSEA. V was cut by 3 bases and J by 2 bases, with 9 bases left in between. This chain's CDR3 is CSVDPGFTDTQYF. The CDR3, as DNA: TGCAGCGTTGATCCAGGATTCACAGATACGCAGTATTTT.

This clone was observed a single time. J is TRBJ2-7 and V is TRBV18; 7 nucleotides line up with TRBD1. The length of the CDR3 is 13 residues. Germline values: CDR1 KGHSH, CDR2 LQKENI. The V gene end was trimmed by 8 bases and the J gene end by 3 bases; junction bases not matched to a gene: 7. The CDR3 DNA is TGTGCCAGCCTGATCCCAGGGGGCTACGAGCAGTACTTC. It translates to CASLIPGGYEQYF.

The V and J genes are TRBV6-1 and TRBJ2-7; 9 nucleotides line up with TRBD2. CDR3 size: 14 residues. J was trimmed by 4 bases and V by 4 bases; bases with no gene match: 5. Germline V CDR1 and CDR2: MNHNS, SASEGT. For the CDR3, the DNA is TGTGCCAGCAGTGCCTCGGGACTAGCTTACGAGCAGTACTTC. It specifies CASSASGLAYEQYF.

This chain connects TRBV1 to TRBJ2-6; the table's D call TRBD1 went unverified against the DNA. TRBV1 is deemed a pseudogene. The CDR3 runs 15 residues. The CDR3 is CTSSGAQSRANVLTF. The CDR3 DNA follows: TGCACCAGCAGTGGGGCACAAAGTCGGGCCAACGTCCTGACTTTC.

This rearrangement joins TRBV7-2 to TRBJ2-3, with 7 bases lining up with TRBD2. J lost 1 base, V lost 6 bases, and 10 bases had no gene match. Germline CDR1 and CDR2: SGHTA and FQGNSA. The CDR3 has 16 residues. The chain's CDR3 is CASRGGLGFGTDTQYF. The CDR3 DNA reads TGTGCCAGCAGGGGCGGACTAGGTTTCGGCACAGATACGCAGTATTTT. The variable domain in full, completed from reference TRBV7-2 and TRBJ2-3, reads GAGVSQSPSNKVTEKGKDVELRCDPISGHTALYWYRQSLGQGLEFLIYFQGNSAPDKSGLPSDRFSAERTGGSVSTLTIQRTQQEDSAVYLCASRGGLGFGTDTQYFGPGTRLTVL.

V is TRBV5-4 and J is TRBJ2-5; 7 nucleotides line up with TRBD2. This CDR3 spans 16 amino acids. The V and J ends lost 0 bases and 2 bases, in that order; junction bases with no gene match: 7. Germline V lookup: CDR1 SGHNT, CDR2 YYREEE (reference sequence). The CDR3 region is CASSLVGGVGQETQYF. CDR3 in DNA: TGTGCCAGCAGCTTGGTGGGGGGGGTGGGTCAAGAGACCCAGTACTTC.

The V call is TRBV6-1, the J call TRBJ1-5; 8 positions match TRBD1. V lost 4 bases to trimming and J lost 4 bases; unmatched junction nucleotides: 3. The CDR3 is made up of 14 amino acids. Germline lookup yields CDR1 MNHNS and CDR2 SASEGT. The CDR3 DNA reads TGTGCCAGCAGTGTCGGGACAGGAAATCAGCCCCAGCATTTT. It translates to CASSVGTGNQPQHF.

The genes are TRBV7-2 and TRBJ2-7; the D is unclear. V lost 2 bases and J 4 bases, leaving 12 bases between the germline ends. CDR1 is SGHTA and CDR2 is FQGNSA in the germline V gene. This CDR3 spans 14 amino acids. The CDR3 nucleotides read TGTGCCAGCAGCTTAAGAGATGCTGGGTACGAGCAGTACTTC. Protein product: CASSLRDAGYEQYF.

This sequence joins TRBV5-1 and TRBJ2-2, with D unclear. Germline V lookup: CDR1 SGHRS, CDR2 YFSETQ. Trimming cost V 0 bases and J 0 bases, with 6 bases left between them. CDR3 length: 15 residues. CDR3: CASSLVGSNTGELFF. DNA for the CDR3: TGCGCCAGCAGCTTGGTAGGGTCGAACACCGGGGAGCTGTTTTTT.

CDR3 DNA sequence: TGTGCCAGCAGCCAAAGGGCAGATACGCAGTATTTT. This sequence encodes CASSQRADTQYF. This chain connects TRBV7-8 to TRBJ2-3, with D unclear. The CDR3 sequence is 12 residues long. Germline loops: CDR1 SGHVS, CDR2 FQNEAQ. Trimming took off 5 bases at V and 4 bases at J, with 7 bases between the two ends.

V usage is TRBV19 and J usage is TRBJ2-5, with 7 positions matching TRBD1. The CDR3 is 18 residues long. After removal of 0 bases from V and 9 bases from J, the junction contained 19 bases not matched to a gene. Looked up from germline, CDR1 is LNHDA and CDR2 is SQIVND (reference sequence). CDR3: CASSIEGAGGQVVRAQYF. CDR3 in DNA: TGTGCCAGTAGTATAGAGGGGGCCGGCGGACAGGTGGTGAGGGCCCAGTACTTC. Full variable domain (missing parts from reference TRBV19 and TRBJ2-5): DGGITQSPKYLFRKEGQNVTLSCEQNLNHDAMYWYRQDPGQGLRLIYYSQIVNDFQKGDIAEGYSVSREKKESFPLTVTSAQKNPTAFYLCASSIEGAGGQVVRAQYFGPGTRLLVL.

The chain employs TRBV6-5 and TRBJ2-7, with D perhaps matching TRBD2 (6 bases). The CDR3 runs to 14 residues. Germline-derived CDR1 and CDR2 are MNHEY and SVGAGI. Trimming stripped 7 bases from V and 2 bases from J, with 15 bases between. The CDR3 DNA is TGTGCCAGCACAGAGGAGGGTCCCCCCTACGAGCAGTACTTC. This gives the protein CASTEEGPPYEQYF.

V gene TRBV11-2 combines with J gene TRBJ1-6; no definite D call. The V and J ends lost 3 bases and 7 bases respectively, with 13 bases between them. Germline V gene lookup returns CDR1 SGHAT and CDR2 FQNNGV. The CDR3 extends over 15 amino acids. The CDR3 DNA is TGTGCCAGCAGCTTTAGCCGGATGCAGAATTCACCCCTCCACTTT. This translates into CASSFSRMQNSPLHF.

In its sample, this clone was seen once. The CDR3: CASSPPVGGWKGETQYF. CDR3 in DNA: TGTGCCAGCAGCCCTCCTGTGGGGGGGTGGAAGGGAGAGACCCAGTACTTC. The chain uses TRBV7-2 and TRBJ2-5; 7 bases agree with TRBD2. Germline V gene sequence: CDR1 SGHTA, CDR2 FQGNSA. V lost 5 bases to trimming and J lost 4 bases; unmatched junction nucleotides: 16. This CDR3 is 17 amino acids long.

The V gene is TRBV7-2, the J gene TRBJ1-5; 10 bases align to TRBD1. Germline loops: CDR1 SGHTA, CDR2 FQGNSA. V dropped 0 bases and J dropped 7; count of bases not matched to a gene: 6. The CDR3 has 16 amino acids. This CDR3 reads CASSLAGQGLGQPQHF. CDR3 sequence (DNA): TGTGCCAGCAGCTTAGCGGGACAGGGGTTAGGCCAGCCCCAGCATTTT.

As DNA, the CDR3 is TGTGCCAGCAGCCTCAACCGGGGGGACACCATATATTTT. It codes for CASSLNRGDTIYF. V and J are TRBV6-5 and TRBJ1-3, with D maybe TRBD1 (5 bases). V was pared by 6 bases and J by 8 bases, with 14 bases between. The CDR3 runs to 13 residues. Germline lookup yields CDR1 MNHEY and CDR2 SVGAGI.

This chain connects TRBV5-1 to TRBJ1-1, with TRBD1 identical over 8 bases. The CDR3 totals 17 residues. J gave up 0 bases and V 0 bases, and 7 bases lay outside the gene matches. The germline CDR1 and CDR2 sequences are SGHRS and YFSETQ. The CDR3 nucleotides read TGCGCCAGCAGCTTGGGGACAGGGAACCAGATGAACACTGAAGCTTTCTTT. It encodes CASSLGTGNQMNTEAFF.

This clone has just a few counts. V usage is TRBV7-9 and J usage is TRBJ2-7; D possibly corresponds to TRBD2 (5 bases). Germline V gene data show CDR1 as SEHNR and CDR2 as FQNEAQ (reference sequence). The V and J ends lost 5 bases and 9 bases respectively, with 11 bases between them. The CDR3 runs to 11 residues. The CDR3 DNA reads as TGTGCCAGCAGCCCGTCGGGGTGGCAGTACTTC. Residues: CASSPSGWQYF.

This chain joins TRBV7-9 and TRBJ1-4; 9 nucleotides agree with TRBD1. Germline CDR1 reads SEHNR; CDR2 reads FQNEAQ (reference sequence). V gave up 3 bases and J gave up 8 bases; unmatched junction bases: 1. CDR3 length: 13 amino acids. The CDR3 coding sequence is TGTGCCAGCAGCTTGGACAGGGGAGAAAAACTGTTTTTT. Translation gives CASSLDRGEKLFF.

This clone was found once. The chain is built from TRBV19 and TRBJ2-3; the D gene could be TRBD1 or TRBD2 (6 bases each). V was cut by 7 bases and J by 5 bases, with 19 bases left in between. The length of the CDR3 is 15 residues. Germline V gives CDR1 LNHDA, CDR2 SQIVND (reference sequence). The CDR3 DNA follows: TGTGCCAGTAATCCCAGATGGGGGGCCCGAGATACGCAGTATTTT. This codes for CASNPRWGARDTQYF.

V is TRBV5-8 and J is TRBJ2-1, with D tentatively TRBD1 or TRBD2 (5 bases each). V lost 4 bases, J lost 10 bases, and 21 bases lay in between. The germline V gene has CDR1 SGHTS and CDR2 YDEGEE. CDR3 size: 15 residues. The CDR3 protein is CASSPRLWGRGEQFF. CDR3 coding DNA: TGTGCCAGCAGCCCAAGGCTCTGGGGACGTGGCGAGCAGTTCTTC.

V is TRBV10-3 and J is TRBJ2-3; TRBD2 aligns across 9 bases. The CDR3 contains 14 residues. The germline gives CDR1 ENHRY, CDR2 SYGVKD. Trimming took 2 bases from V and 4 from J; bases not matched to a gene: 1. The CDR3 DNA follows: TGTGCCATCAGTGAGGGGACTAGCTCAGATACGCAGTATTTT. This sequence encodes CAISEGTSSDTQYF.

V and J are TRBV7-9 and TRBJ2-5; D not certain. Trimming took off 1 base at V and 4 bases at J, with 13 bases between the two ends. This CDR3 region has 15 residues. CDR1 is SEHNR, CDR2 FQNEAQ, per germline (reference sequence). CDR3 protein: CASSLVVPTGETQYF. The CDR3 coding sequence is TGTGCCAGCAGCTTAGTGGTCCCTACGGGAGAGACCCAGTACTTC.